Sequencing of this T cell receptor (beta chain) was carried out in a study of CD8+ T cells in alopecia areata. The overall study: Once tofacitinib had been taken for 6 to 18 months, 6 months off drug followed. Study results and caveats: Scalp repertoires also include resident alphabeta T cells from normal skin.

RNA was extracted and reverse transcribed into cDNA as the sequencing template. Profiling relied on immunoSEQ multiplex PCR, and the TCRdb table lists in-frame clones only, not all of them. The repertoire has fewer than 250,000 clones, 50% to 65% of them found once; the top ten carry less than 0.6%. Trimming took off 0 bases at V and 1 base at J, with 4 bases between the two ends. This CDR3 has 14 residues. The V gene's germline CDR1 is MNHNY and CDR2 SVGAGI (reference sequence). Turning to this clone: Its antigen is unknown.

The V and J genes are TRBV6-6 and TRBJ1-5; D call uncertain. This receptor was obtained from a human donor with alopecia areata. The specimen comprised CD4+ T cells sorted from blood, sampled at week 0. The CDR3 DNA is TGTGCCAGCAGTTACTCGTGGAGCAATCAGCCCCAGCATTTT. Translated, it gives CASSYSWSNQPQHF.